The 6 T cell receptor beta chains in this list originate from one sample, sequenced in a study of T cell changes during pregnancy in multiple sclerosis. Repertoires were generated with immunoSEQ multiplex PCR, while TCRdb's copy carries only in-frame clones and drops some. The sample yields about 61,000 clones, about 94% seen once. The material sequenced was CD8+ T cells from peripheral blood mononuclear cells, taken in the third trimester of pregnancy. The receptors originated from a female donor with multiple sclerosis, enrolled in a pregnancy study.

The chain links TRBV4-2 to TRBJ1-1; 9 bases are shared with TRBD1. The ends lost 3 bases at V and 1 base at J; junction bases unmatched: 3. The germline V gene encodes CDR1 LGHNA and CDR2 YNFKEQ. This CDR3 has 15 amino acids. The DNA for the CDR3 is TGTGCCAGCAGCCAGGGGGACAGGGAGAACACTGAAGCTTTCTTT. Protein: CASSQGDRENTEAFF.

Regarding this clone: Different DNA sequences within this sample yield the same CDR3. The chain carries TRBV4-3 and TRBJ2-7, with D possibly being TRBD1 (6 bases). Trimming took 0 bases from V and 2 from J, leaving 8 bases between them. Germline V lookup: CDR1 LGHNA, CDR2 YSLEER. The length of the CDR3 is 14 residues. CDR3 sequence: CASSQDRGPYEQYF. The CDR3 bases are TGCGCCAGCAGCCAAGACAGGGGACCCTACGAGCAGTACTTC.

The chain uses TRBV6-4 and TRBJ2-5, with TRBD2 identical over 11 bases. The CDR3 totals 17 residues. J gave up 5 bases and V 2 bases, and 10 bases lay outside the gene matches. CDR1 and CDR2 from the germline V gene are MRHNA and SNTAGT. CDR3 region: CASSDHQLAGVMETQYF. DNA for the CDR3: TGTGCCAGCAGTGACCACCAACTAGCGGGAGTAATGGAGACCCAGTACTTC.

V is TRBV5-4 and J is TRBJ2-7, with TRBD2 matching 7 bases. Germline CDR1 is SGHNT and CDR2 is YYREEE (reference sequence). This CDR3 spans 15 amino acids. Unmatched junction bases numbered 7, after V lost 4 bases and J lost 0 bases. CDR3 nucleotides: TGTGCCAGCAGCCCCATCGGGGGGAGCTCCTACGAGCAGTACTTC. Translation gives CASSPIGGSSYEQYF.

This chain links TRBV28 with TRBJ2-7; D possibly corresponds to TRBD1 (5 bases). Germline V CDR1 and CDR2: MDHEN, SYDVKM. The CDR3 has 12 amino acids. The V end lost 5 bases, the J end lost 4 bases, and 9 bases lay between the germline ends. The CDR3 region has the DNA TGTGCCAGCAGTCGTGGGGCATACGAGCAGTACTTC. Its protein product is CASSRGAYEQYF.

The chain uses TRBV6-5 and TRBJ2-7; D unresolved. The ends were cut back, 2 bases at V and 9 bases at J, with 8 bases in the middle. The CDR3 covers 11 residues. CDR1 and CDR2 from the germline V gene are MNHEY and SVGAGI. CDR3 nucleotide sequence: TGTGCCAGCAGTTACGGCGGTCTGCAGTACTTC. Its protein product is CASSYGGLQYF.